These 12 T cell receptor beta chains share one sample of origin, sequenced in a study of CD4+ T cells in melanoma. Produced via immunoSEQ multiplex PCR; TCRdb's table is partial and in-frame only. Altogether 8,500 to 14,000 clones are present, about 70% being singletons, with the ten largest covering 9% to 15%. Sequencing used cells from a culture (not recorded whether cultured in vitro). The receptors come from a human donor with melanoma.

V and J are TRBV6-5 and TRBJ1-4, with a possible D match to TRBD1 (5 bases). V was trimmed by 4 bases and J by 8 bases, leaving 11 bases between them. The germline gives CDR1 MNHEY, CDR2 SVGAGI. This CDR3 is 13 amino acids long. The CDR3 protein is CASSSRAREKLFF. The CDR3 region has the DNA TGTGCCAGCAGTTCCAGGGCACGCGAAAAACTGTTTTTT.

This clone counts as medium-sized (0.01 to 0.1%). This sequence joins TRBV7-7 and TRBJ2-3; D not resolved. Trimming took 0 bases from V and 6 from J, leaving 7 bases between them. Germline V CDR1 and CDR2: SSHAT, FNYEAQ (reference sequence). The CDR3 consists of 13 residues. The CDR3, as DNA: TGTGCCAGCAGCTTAGCGCGAAGGGATACGCAGTATTTT. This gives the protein CASSLARRDTQYF.

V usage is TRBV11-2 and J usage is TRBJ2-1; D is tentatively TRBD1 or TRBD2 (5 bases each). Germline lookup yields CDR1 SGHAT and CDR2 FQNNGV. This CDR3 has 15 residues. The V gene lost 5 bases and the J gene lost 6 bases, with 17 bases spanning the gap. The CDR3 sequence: CASSPGASSLNEQFF. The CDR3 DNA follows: TGTGCCAGCAGCCCCGGGGCTTCTTCCCTCAATGAGCAGTTCTTC.

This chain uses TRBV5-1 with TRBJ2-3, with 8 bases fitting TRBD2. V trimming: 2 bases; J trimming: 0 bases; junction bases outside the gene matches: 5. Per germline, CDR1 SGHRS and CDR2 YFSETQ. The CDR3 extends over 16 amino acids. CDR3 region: CASSLNGGGSTDTQYF. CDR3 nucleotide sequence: TGCGCCAGCAGCTTAAACGGGGGGGGGAGCACAGATACGCAGTATTTT.

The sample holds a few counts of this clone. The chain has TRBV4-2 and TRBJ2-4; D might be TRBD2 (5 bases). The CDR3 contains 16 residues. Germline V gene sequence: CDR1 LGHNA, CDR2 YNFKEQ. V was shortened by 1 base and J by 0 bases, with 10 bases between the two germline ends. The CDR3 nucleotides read TGTGCCAGCAGCCAAGCCGCGGGTTTAGCCAAAAACATTCAGTACTTC. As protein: CASSQAAGLAKNIQYF.

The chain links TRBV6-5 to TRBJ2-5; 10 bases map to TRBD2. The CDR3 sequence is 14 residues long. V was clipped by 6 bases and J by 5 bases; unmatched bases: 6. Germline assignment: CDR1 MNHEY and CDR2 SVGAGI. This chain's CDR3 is CASRLAGAGETQYF. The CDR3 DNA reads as TGTGCCAGCAGGCTAGCGGGGGCGGGGGAGACCCAGTACTTC.

CDR3 in DNA: TGTGCCATCAGTGAGATACAGGGGCACGATGAAAAACTGTTTTTT. Translated, it gives CAISEIQGHDEKLFF. The chain is built from TRBV10-3 and TRBJ1-4, with 7 bases matching TRBD1. After removal of 2 bases from V and 6 bases from J, the junction contained 6 bases not matched to a gene. The CDR3 runs 15 residues. The germline V gene encodes CDR1 ENHRY and CDR2 SYGVKD.

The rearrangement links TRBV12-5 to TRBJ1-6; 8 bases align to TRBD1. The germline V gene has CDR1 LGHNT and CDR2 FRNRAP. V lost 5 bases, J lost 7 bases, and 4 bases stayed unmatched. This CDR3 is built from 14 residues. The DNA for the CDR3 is TGTGCTAGTGGTGGACAGGGCGGGAATTCACCCCTCCACTTT. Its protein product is CASGGQGGNSPLHF.

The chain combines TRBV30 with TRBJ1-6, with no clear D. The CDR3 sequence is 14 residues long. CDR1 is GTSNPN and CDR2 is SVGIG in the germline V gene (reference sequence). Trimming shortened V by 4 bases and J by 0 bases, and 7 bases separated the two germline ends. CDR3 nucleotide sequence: TGTGCCTGGACTGTGAGCTCCTATAATTCACCCCTCCACTTT. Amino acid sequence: CAWTVSSYNSPLHF.

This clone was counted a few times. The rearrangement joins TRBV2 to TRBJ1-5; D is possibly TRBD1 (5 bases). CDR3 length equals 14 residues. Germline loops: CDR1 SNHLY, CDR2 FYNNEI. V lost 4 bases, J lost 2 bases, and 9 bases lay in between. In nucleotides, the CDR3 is TGTGCCAGCAGTGTCGAAGGGGGCAATCAGCCCCAGCATTTT. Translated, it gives CASSVEGGNQPQHF.

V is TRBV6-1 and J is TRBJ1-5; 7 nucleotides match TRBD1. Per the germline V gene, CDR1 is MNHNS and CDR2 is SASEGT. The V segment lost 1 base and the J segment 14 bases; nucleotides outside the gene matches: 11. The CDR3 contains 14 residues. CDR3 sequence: CASSEDPRTGHKHF. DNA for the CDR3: TGTGCCAGCAGTGAAGACCCCCGGACAGGACATAAGCATTTT.

The CDR3 coding sequence is TGTGCCATCAGACGGACTAGCGAGAGCACAGATACGCAGTATTTT. Translation: CAIRRTSESTDTQYF. The chain links TRBV10-3 to TRBJ2-3, with 9 positions matching TRBD2. Germline V gene sequence: CDR1 ENHRY, CDR2 SYGVKD. The ends lost 6 bases at V and 0 bases at J; junction bases unmatched: 4. CDR3 length: 15 residues.